These 24 T cell receptor beta chains share one sample of origin, sequenced in a study of blood T cell repertoires in COVID-19. The table came from immunoSEQ multiplex PCR; TCRdb's copy has only in-frame clones and leaves some out. This sample has 14,000 to 15,000 clones, with 65% to 85% found just once. Sequencing used peripheral blood. All receptors come from a human donor in a cohort sampled during active COVID-19.

V gene TRBV11-2 combines with J gene TRBJ1-3; possibly TRBD1 for D (5 bases). V shed 3 bases and J shed 0 bases, with 15 bases lying between them. Germline values: CDR1 SGHAT, CDR2 FQNNGV. The CDR3 has 17 amino acids. The CDR3 sequence is CASSFRGQDFSGNTIYF. The CDR3 nucleotides are TGTGCCAGCAGCTTCAGAGGACAAGATTTCTCTGGAAACACCATATATTTT.

V usage is TRBV28 and J usage is TRBJ2-5; TRBD2 matches 8 bases. CDR3 length: 15 amino acids. Germline V CDR1 and CDR2: MDHEN, SYDVKM. The J segment lost 5 bases and the V segment lost 5 bases, leaving 10 bases of the junction unmatched. The CDR3 here is CASSPAGEGTETQYF. The CDR3 region has the DNA TGTGCCAGCAGTCCAGCGGGAGAGGGGACGGAGACCCAGTACTTC.

This chain uses TRBV24-1 with TRBJ1-1; the match to TRBD1 covers 7 bases. Germline-derived CDR1 and CDR2 are KGHDR and SFDVKD. V shed 9 bases and J 1 base; nucleotides not matched to a gene: 13. This CDR3 is built from 16 residues. CDR3 residues: CATLGGARLRNTEAFF. Written as DNA, the CDR3 is TGTGCCACCTTAGGGGGCGCAAGACTGAGGAACACTGAAGCTTTCTTT.

A few counts support this clone. This chain links TRBV19 with TRBJ1-1, with TRBD1 matching over 7 bases. With V trimmed by 3 bases and J by 5 bases, 6 bases remained unmatched. CDR3 size: 14 residues. Germline values: CDR1 LNHDA, CDR2 SQIVND (reference sequence). Here the CDR3 DNA reads TGTGCCAGTAGTATTGGCCCAGGGGGAACTGAAGCTTTCTTT. This gives the protein CASSIGPGGTEAFF.

The CDR3 region is CASRHRDSGYGYTF. In DNA, the CDR3 is TGTGCCAGCAGGCACCGGGACAGTGGCTATGGCTACACCTTC. This chain uses TRBV5-4 with TRBJ1-2; 7 bases fit TRBD1. The CDR3 spans 14 residues. The V gene's germline CDR1 is SGHNT and CDR2 YYREEE (reference sequence). Trimming took 5 bases from V and 4 from J; bases not matched to a gene: 8.

This clone has just a few counts. The chain employs TRBV5-1 and TRBJ2-1; D perhaps matches TRBD1 (6 bases). The CDR3 is made up of 14 amino acids. V was trimmed by 3 bases and J by 6 bases, leaving 13 bases between them. From germline, CDR1 is SGHRS and CDR2 YFSETQ. CDR3 residues: CASSWGPSGNEQFF. CDR3 sequence (DNA): TGCGCCAGCAGCTGGGGGCCCTCGGGCAATGAGCAGTTCTTC.

V is TRBV6-1 and J is TRBJ2-1, with TRBD2 matching 10 bases. CDR1 is MNHNS, CDR2 SASEGT, per germline. V trimming: 1 base; J trimming: 8 bases; junction bases outside the gene matches: 5. This CDR3 has 15 residues. CDR3 in amino acids: CASSEVLAGGDEQFF. For the CDR3, the DNA is TGTGCCAGCAGTGAAGTGTTAGCGGGGGGCGATGAGCAGTTCTTC.

This clone came up once. This chain links TRBV24-1 with TRBJ1-5; D gene ambiguous. Trimming cost V 5 bases and J 4 bases, with 11 bases left between them. From germline, CDR1 is KGHDR and CDR2 SFDVKD. The CDR3 spans 14 residues. The chain's CDR3 is CATSGAGWNQPQHF. CDR3 nucleotides: TGTGCCACCAGTGGGGCAGGATGGAATCAGCCCCAGCATTTT.

The V call is TRBV28, the J call TRBJ1-2; 10 nucleotides align to TRBD1. CDR1 is MDHEN and CDR2 is SYDVKM in the germline V gene. The trim removed 8 bases at V and 4 bases at J, leaving 10 bases unmatched. There are 15 residues in the CDR3. This chain's CDR3 is CASGSRDRGFYGYTF. DNA for the CDR3: TGTGCCAGCGGCTCACGGGACAGGGGATTCTATGGCTACACCTTC.

The rearrangement joins TRBV28 to TRBJ2-7; TRBD2 matches 8 bases. J gave up 3 bases and V 5 bases, and 18 bases lay outside the gene matches. Germline V CDR1 and CDR2: MDHEN, SYDVKM. The CDR3 runs 18 residues. The chain's CDR3 is CASSPGRIGAGGFYEQYF. CDR3 bases: TGTGCCAGCAGTCCCGGGAGGATAGGGGCGGGGGGCTTCTACGAGCAGTACTTC.

This chain links TRBV28 with TRBJ1-5; 7 bases map to TRBD1. The CDR3 has 15 amino acids. V dropped 5 bases and J dropped 5; count of bases not matched to a gene: 9. Germline V gives CDR1 MDHEN, CDR2 SYDVKM. CDR3: CASSPSGRGDQPQHF. The CDR3 DNA is TGTGCCAGCAGTCCCAGCGGCAGGGGGGATCAGCCCCAGCATTTT.

The chain links TRBV3-1 (or the pseudogene TRBV3-2) to TRBJ2-1; 9 bases agree with TRBD2. The germline V gene has CDR1 LGHDT and CDR2 YNNKEL (reference sequence). With V trimmed by 4 bases and J by 6 bases, 10 bases remained unmatched. CDR3 length equals 16 residues. The CDR3 DNA reads as TGTGCCAGCAGCCCCTCCCGGCGGGGGGGCCGCAATGAGCAGTTCTTC. Amino acid sequence: CASSPSRRGGRNEQFF.

The V gene is TRBV5-1, the J gene TRBJ2-7, with D tentatively TRBD2 (6 bases). Germline CDR1 and CDR2: SGHRS and YFSETQ. V was cut by 3 bases and J by 3 bases, with 19 bases left in between. The CDR3 has 16 amino acids. This CDR3 is CASSSGGQARLYEQYF. For the CDR3, the DNA is TGCGCCAGCAGCTCCGGAGGGCAGGCCCGTCTCTACGAGCAGTACTTC.

This clone was counted a few times. The J gene is TRBJ2-7, the V gene TRBV28, with 7 bases lining up with TRBD1. CDR3 size: 14 residues. Germline values: CDR1 MDHEN, CDR2 SYDVKM. After removal of 6 bases from V and 9 bases from J, the junction contained 14 bases not matched to a gene. CDR3 coding DNA: TGTGCCAGCAGGCCAGGGACAGAGCAGAGAAGGCAGTACTTC. It is translated as CASRPGTEQRRQYF.

The genes are TRBV7-2 and TRBJ1-5; TRBD1 is a possible D gene (6 bases). The V end lost 5 bases, the J end lost 9 bases, and 14 bases lay between the germline ends. Germline assignment: CDR1 SGHTA and CDR2 FQGNSA. The CDR3 has 13 residues. CDR3 amino acids: CASSTGRGGPQHF. As DNA, the CDR3 is TGTGCCAGCAGCACCGGCCGAGGGGGGCCCCAGCATTTT. Full variable domain (remainder filled in from reference TRBV7-2 and TRBJ1-5): GAGVSQSPSNKVTEKGKDVELRCDPISGHTALYWYRQSLGQGLEFLIYFQGNSAPDKSGLPSDRFSAERTGGSVSTLTIQRTQQEDSAVYLCASSTGRGGPQHFGDGTRLSIL.

The chain uses TRBV5-1 and TRBJ2-7; D might be TRBD1 (5 bases). V was trimmed by 3 bases and J by 2 bases, leaving 15 bases between them. Germline V gene data show CDR1 as SGHRS and CDR2 as YFSETQ. CDR3 length equals 15 residues. This chain's CDR3 is CASSSRTSLTYEQYF. The DNA for the CDR3 is TGCGCCAGCAGCTCCCGGACATCCCTCACCTACGAGCAGTACTTC.

The chain is built from TRBV11-3 and TRBJ2-2; weak D call: TRBD1 (6 bases). CDR3 length equals 15 residues. V was shortened by 5 bases and J by 4 bases, with 14 bases between the two germline ends. In germline, CDR1 is SGHNT, CDR2 YENEEA. The CDR3 loop reads CASSRWTASTGELFF. CDR3 in DNA: TGTGCCAGCAGCCGATGGACAGCCTCCACCGGGGAGCTGTTTTTT.

This rearrangement joins TRBV6-4 to TRBJ2-1; TRBD2 might be the D (6 bases). CDR1 and CDR2 (germline): MRHNA, SNTAGT. The CDR3 is made up of 15 amino acids. Between the trimmed V and J ends, which lost 4 bases and 8 bases, there was a span of 18 bases. The CDR3 nucleotides are TGTGCCAGCAGTGCAAACTCCCGGGACTCTGATGAGCAGTTCTTC. As protein: CASSANSRDSDEQFF.

A single count supports this clone. The chain carries TRBV5-6 and TRBJ1-1; 9 positions agree with TRBD1. The germline gives CDR1 SGHDT, CDR2 YYEEEE. V was pared by 4 bases and J by 3 bases, with 16 bases of the junction left unmatched. CDR3 length: 18 residues. The CDR3 region is CASSHRTGGAGLDTEAFF. In DNA, the CDR3 is TGTGCCAGCAGCCACCGAACAGGGGGCGCTGGGTTGGACACTGAAGCTTTCTTT.

The chain links TRBV9 to TRBJ2-1; D uncertain. The germline CDR1 and CDR2 sequences are SGDLS and YYNGEE. The CDR3 runs to 12 residues. Trimming took off 1 base at V and 6 bases at J, with 5 bases between the two ends. This CDR3 reads CASSVPSNEQFF. CDR3 coding DNA: TGTGCCAGCAGCGTACCCTCCAATGAGCAGTTCTTC.

The V and J genes are TRBV19 and TRBJ2-7; 9 positions match TRBD1. The CDR3 has 15 residues. Germline values: CDR1 LNHDA, CDR2 SQIVND (reference sequence). The junction had 7 bases not matched to a gene; V was cut back by 5 bases and J by 2 bases. CDR3 sequence reads: CASSATGTGTYEQYF. The CDR3 DNA is TGTGCCAGTAGTGCCACCGGGACAGGGACCTACGAGCAGTACTTC. The complete variable domain, with remaining parts taken from reference TRBV19 and TRBJ2-7, reads DGGITQSPKYLFRKEGQNVTLSCEQNLNHDAMYWYRQDPGQGLRLIYYSQIVNDFQKGDIAEGYSVSREKKESFPLTVTSAQKNPTAFYLCASSATGTGTYEQYFGPGTRLTVT.

CDR3 in DNA: TGTGCCAGCAGTGACAGGGGAATCACAGATACGCAGTATTTT. This gives the protein CASSDRGITDTQYF. V and J are TRBV27 and TRBJ2-3; 8 bases line up with TRBD1. Germline V lookup: CDR1 MNHEY, CDR2 SMNVEV (reference sequence). The ends lost 5 bases at V and 2 bases at J; junction bases unmatched: 3. The CDR3 sequence is 14 residues long.

V and J are TRBV29-1 and TRBJ2-3; a possible D gene is TRBD2 (7 bases). CDR1 is SQVTM and CDR2 is ANQGSEA in the germline V gene. The length of the CDR3 is 14 residues. V was trimmed by 4 bases and J by 5 bases, leaving 16 bases between them. CDR3 amino acids: CSVGGGPLGDTQYF. The CDR3 nucleotides are TGCAGCGTTGGGGGGGGCCCCTTAGGAGATACGCAGTATTTT.

This rearrangement joins TRBV7-9 to TRBJ1-1; weak D call: TRBD1 (5 bases). The CDR3 consists of 13 residues. Germline values: CDR1 SEHNR, CDR2 FQNEAQ (reference sequence). V was pared by 4 bases and J by 6 bases, with 12 bases between. This CDR3 is CASSSIQGPEAFF. CDR3 DNA sequence: TGTGCCAGCAGCTCCATTCAGGGCCCTGAAGCTTTCTTT.